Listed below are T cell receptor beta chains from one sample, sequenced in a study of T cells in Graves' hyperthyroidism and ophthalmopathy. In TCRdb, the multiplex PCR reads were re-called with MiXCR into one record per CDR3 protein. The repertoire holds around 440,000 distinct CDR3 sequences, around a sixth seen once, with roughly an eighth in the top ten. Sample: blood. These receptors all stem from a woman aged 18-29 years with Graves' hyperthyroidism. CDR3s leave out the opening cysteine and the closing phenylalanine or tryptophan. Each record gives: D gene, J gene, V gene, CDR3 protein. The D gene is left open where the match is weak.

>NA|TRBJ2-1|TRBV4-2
ASSPRGEKNYNEQF
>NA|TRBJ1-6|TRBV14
ASSQDIDSPLH
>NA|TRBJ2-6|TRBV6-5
ASSYTRVVGANVLT
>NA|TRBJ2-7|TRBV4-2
ASSQEGRGEQY
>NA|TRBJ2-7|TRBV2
ASRQIEQY
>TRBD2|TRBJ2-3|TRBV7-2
ASSSLRGNTDTQY
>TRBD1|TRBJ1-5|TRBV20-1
SAEQGSNQPQH
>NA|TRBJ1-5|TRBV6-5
ASSYQQGRNQPQH
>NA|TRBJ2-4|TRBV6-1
ASSPQIAKNIQY
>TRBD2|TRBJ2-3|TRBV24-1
ATSDQLGLAGGTQY
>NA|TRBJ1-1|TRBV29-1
SAPEGNTEAF
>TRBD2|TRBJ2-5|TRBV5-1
ASSPRTSGRGETQY
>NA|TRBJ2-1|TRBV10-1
ASSEERRPYNEQF
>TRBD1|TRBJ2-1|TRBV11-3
ASSLGGQGQRNEQF
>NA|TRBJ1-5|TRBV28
ASSKGWNQPQH
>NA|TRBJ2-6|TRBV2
ASTLYSGANVLT
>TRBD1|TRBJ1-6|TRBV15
ATSRVATGWNSPLH
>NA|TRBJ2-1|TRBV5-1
ASSPRTGSYNEQF
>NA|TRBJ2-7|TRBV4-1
ASSHASTGLSPIEQY
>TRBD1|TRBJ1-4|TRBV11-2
ASSIRGGRGTNEKLF
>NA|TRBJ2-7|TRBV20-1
SASIFSGGYEQY
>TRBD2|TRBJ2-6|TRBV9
ASSARTSGANVLT
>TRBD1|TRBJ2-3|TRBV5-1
ASSLTQGALSTDTQY
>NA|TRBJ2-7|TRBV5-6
ASTVEARGLSYEQY
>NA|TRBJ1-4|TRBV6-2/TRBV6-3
ASTGRPLLNEKLF
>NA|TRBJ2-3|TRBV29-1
SISEGGTDTQY
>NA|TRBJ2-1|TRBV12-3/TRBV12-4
ASSLVGPEQF
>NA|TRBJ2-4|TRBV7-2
ASSQGRGLAKNIQY
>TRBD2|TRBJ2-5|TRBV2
ASSISGSGETQY
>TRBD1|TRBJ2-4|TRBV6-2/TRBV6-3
ASSQGQRIQY
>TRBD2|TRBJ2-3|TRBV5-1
ASSPGTSGRTRGADTQY
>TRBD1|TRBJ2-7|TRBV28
ASRPAGTGIYEQY
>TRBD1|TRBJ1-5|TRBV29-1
SVGDRNQPQH
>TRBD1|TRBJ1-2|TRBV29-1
SVERQGGGYT
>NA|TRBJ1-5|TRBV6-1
ASSAGVRQPQH
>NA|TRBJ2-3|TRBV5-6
ASSLMDSLGTQY
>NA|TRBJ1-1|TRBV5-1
ASSLVSGPNTEAF
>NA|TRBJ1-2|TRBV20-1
SASQGNYGYT
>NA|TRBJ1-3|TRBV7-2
ASSVNSGNTIY
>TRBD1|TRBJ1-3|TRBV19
ASIGQEDSGNTIY